The text below deals with one T cell receptor (beta chain). Between the trimmed V and J ends, which lost 6 bases and 3 bases, there was a span of 15 bases. The CDR3 length is 15 residues. Per germline, CDR1 LNHDA and CDR2 SQIVND (reference sequence). Authors' processing steps: Amplification with reference gene primers provided the estimates of nucleated cell counts. Clones were sequenced by immunoSEQ multiplex PCR, and TCRdb holds only the in-frame ones, with some missing. The V and J calls and clone size come from that table; D and trimming were worked out from the DNA. The sample shows approximately 110,000 clones, roughly 79% of them seen only once. The data stem from a study of blood T cell repertoires in COVID-19. Study-wide background: Acute and convalescent COVID-19 samples came from the United States, Italy and Spain.

Sequenced input: peripheral blood. This TCR came from a woman in her 70s with acute or convalescent COVID-19. The rearrangement joins TRBV19 to TRBJ1-5; possible D gene TRBD1, 5 bases. CDR3 in amino acids: CASSLQEGSNQPQHF. In DNA, the CDR3 is TGTGCCAGTAGCCTACAGGAGGGGTCCAATCAGCCCCAGCATTTT.